The following is a TCR beta chain sequence with its context. Unmatched junction bases numbered 6, after V lost 0 bases and J lost 7 bases. Per the germline V gene, CDR1 is MNHEY and CDR2 is SVGAGI. The CDR3 is 15 residues long. The record originates from a study of OX40 agonist ivuxolimab in advanced cancers. Turning to the study itself: Given to patients was ivuxolimab, an agonistic anti-OX40 (CD134) antibody. Six ivuxolimab dose levels, 0.01 to 10 mg/kg, were given intravenously every 2 weeks.

This table comes from immunoSEQ multiplex PCR, and its TCRdb copy is limited to in-frame clones, with some not included. This table holds about 85,000 clones, 70% to 90% found once. The TCR comes from an adult with an advanced solid tumor such as melanoma, head and neck, liver or kidney cancer. Here the sequenced sample was CD4+ or CD8+ T cells sorted from blood, taken in a trial of the OX40 agonist ivuxolimab. This chain connects TRBV6-5 to TRBJ2-3; 8 bases fit TRBD2. As DNA, the CDR3 is TGTGCCAGCAGTTACTCCCACCGGACTAGCTATACGCAGTATTTT. Translated: CASSYSHRTSYTQYF.